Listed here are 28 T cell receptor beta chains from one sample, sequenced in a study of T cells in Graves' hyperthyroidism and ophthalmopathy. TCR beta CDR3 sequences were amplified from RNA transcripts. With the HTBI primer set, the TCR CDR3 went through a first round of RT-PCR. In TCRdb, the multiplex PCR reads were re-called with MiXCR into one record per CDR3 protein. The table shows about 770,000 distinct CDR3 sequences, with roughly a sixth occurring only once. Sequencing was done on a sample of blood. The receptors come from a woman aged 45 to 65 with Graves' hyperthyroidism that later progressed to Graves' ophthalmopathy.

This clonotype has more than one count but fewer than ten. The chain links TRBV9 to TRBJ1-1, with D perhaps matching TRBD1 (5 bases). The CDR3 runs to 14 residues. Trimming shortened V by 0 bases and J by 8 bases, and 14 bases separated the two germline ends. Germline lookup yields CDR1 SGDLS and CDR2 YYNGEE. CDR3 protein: CASSVEWGGPEAFF. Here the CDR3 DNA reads TGTGCCAGCAGCGTAGAATGGGGGGGACCCGAAGCTTTCTTT. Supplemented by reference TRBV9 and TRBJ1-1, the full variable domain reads DSGVTQTPKHLITATGQRVTLRCSPRSGDLSVYWYQQSLDQGLQFLIQYYNGEERAKGNILERFSAQQFPDLHSELNLSSLELGDSALYFCASSVEWGGPEAFFGQGTRLTVV.

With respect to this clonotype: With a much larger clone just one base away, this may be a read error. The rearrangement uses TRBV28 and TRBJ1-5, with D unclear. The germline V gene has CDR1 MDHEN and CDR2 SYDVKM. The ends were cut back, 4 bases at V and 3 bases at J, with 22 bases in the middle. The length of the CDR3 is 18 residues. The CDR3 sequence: CASSSSLLTYSDNQPQHF. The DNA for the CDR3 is TGTGCCAGCAGTTCCAGCCTCTTAACCTATAGCGACAATCAGCCCCAGCATTTT.

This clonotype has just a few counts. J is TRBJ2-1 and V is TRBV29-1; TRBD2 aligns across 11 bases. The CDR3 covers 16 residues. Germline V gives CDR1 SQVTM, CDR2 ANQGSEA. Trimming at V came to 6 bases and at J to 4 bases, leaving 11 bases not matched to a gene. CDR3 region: CSVSGLSGGAYNEQFF. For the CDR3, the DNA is TGCAGCGTCTCGGGGCTTAGCGGGGGGGCTTACAATGAGCAGTTCTTC.

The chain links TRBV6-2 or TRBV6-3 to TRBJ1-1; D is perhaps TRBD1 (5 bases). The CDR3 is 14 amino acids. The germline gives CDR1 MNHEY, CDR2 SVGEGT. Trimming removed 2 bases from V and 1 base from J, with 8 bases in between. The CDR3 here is CASSYLDRNTEAFF. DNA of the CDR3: TGTGCCAGCAGTTACCTCGACAGGAACACTGAAGCTTTCTTT.

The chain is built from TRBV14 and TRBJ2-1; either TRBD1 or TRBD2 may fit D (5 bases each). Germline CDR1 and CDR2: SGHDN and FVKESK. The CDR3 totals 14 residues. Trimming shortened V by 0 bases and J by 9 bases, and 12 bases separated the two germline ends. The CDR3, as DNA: TGTGCCAGCAGCCAAGATTCGAGGGGTGGTGAGCAGTTCTTC. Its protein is CASSQDSRGGEQFF. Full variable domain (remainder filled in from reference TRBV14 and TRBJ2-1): EAGVTQFPSHSVIEKGQTVTLRCDPISGHDNLYWYRRVMGKEIKFLLHFVKESKQDESGMPNNRFLAERTGGTYSTLKVQPAELEDSGVYFCASSQDSRGGEQFFGPGTRLTVL.

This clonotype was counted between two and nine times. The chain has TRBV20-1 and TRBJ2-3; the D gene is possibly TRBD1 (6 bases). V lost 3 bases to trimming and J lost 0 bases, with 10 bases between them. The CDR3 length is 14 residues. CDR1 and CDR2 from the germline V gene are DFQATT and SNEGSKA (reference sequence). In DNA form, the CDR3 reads TGCAGTGCTAGTTTGGGGGCAAGCACAGATACGCAGTATTTT. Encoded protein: CSASLGASTDTQYF.

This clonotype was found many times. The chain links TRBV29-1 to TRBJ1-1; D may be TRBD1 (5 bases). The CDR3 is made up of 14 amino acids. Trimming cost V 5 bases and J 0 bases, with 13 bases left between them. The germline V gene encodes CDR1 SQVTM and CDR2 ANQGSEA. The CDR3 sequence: CSVFGQGMNTEAFF. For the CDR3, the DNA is TGCAGCGTTTTCGGGCAGGGCATGAACACTGAAGCTTTCTTT.

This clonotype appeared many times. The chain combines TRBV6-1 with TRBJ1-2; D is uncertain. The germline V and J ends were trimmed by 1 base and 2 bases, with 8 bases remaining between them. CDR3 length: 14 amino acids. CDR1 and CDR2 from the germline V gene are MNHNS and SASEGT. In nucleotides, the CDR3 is TGTGCCAGCAGTGAAGGTGTGGAGAACTATGGCTACACCTTC. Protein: CASSEGVENYGYTF.

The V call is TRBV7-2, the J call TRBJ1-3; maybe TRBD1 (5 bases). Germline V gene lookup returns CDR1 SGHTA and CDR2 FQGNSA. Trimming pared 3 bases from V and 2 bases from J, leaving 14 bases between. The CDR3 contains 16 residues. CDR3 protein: CASSLRWGEAGNTIYF. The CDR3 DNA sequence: TGTGCCAGCAGCTTGCGTTGGGGGGAGGCTGGAAACACCATATATTTT.

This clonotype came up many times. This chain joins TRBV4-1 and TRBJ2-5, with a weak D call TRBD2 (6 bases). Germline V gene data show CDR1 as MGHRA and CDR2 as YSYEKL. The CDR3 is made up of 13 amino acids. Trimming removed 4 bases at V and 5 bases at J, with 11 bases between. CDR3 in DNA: TGCGCCAGCAGCCTGGGAGGCTGGGAGACCCAGTACTTC. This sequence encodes CASSLGGWETQYF.

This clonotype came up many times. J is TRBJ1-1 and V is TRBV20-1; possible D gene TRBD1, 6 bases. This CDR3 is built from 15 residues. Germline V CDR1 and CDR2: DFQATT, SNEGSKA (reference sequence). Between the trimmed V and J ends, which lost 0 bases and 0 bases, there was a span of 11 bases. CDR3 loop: CSARDFRGLNTEAFF. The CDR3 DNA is TGCAGTGCTAGAGATTTCAGGGGTCTGAACACTGAAGCTTTCTTT.

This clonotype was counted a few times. DNA for the CDR3: TGTGCCCTAAGAGGGTTGGATGAGCAGTTCTTC. This sequence encodes CALRGLDEQFF. The chain is built from TRBV6-1 and TRBJ2-1; possible D gene TRBD2, 5 bases. Germline V gene lookup returns CDR1 MNHNS and CDR2 SASEGT. Trimming removed 11 bases at V and 8 bases at J, with 13 bases between. The CDR3 extends over 11 amino acids.

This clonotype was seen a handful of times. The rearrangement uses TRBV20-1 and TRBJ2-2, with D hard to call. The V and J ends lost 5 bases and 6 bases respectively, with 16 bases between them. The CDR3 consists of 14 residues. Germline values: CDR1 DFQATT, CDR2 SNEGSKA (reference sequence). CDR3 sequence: CSAWNTAGAGELFF. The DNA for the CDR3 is TGCAGTGCTTGGAACACCGCAGGTGCCGGGGAGCTGTTTTTT.

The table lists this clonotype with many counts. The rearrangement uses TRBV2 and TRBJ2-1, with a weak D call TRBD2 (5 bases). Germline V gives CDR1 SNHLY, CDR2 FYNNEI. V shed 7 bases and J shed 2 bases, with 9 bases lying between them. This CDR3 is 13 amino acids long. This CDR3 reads CASKRTTYNEQFF. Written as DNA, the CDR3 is TGTGCCAGCAAGCGGACGACCTACAATGAGCAGTTCTTC.

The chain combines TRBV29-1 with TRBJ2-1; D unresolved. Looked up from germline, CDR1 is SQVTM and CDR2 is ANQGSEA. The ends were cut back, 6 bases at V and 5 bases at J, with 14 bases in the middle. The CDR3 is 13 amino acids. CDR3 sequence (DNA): TGCAGCGTCAACGGCCTAGATAACAATGAGCAGTTCTTC. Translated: CSVNGLDNNEQFF.

The CDR3 DNA reads TGTGCCAGCTCCTATAAGGCCCCAGGGGAGGACATTCAGTACTTC. This translates into CASSYKAPGEDIQYF. V gene TRBV18 combines with J gene TRBJ2-4; D might be TRBD1 or TRBD2, each matching 6 bases. Trimming cost V 6 bases and J 8 bases, with 20 bases left between them. CDR1 and CDR2 from the germline V gene are KGHSH and LQKENI. CDR3 length equals 15 residues.

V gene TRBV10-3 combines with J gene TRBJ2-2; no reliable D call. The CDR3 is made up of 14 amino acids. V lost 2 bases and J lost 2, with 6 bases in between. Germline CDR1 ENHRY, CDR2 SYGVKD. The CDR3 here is CAISEAENTGELFF. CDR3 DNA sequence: TGTGCCATCAGTGAGGCAGAAAACACCGGGGAGCTGTTTTTT.

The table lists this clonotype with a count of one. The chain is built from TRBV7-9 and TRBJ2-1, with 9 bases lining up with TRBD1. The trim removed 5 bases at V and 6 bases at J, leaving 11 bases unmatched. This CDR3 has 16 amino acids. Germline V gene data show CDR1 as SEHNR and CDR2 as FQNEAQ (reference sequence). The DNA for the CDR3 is TGTGCCAGCAGCCAGTCCGGGACAGGGATATCCAATGAGCAGTTCTTC. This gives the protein CASSQSGTGISNEQFF.

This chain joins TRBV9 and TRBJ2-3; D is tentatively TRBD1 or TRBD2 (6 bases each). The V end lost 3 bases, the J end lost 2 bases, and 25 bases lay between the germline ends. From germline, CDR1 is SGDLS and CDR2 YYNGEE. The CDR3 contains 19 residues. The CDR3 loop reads CASSGGTIGGYGVTDTQYF. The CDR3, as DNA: TGTGCCAGCAGCGGAGGGACAATAGGGGGGTATGGAGTCACAGATACGCAGTATTTT. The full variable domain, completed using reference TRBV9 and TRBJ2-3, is DSGVTQTPKHLITATGQRVTLRCSPRSGDLSVYWYQQSLDQGLQFLIQYYNGEERAKGNILERFSAQQFPDLHSELNLSSLELGDSALYFCASSGGTIGGYGVTDTQYFGPGTRLTVL.

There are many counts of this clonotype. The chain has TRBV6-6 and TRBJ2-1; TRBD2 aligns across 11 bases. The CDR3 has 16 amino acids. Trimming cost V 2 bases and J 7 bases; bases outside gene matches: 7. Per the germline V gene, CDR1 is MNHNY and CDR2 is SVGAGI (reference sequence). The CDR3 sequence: CASSYDVAGGRNEQFF. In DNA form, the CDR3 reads TGTGCCAGCAGTTACGATGTAGCGGGGGGGAGGAATGAGCAGTTCTTC.

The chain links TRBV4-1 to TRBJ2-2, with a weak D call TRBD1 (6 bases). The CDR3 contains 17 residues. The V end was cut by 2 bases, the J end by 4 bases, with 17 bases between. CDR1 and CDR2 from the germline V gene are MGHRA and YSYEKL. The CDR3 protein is CASSQLPQGLVTGELFF. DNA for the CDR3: TGCGCCAGCAGCCAACTCCCACAGGGCTTGGTCACCGGGGAGCTGTTTTTT.

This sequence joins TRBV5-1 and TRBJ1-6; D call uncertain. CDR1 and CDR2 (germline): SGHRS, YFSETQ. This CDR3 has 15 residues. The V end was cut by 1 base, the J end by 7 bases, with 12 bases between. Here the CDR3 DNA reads TGCGCCAGCAGCTTGCAAGGGCCCCTCAATTCACCCCTCCACTTT. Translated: CASSLQGPLNSPLHF.

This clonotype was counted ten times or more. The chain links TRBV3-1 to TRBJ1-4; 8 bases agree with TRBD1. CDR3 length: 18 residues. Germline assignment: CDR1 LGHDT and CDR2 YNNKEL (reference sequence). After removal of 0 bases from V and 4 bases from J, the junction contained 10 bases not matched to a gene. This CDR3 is CASSQERNRGYVNEKLFF. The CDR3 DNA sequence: TGTGCCAGCAGCCAAGAAAGGAACAGGGGGTACGTTAATGAAAAACTGTTTTTT.

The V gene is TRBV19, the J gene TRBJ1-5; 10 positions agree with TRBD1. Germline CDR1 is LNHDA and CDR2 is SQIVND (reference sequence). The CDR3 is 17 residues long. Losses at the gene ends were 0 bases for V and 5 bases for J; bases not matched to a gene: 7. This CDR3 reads CASSIDLRQGADQPQHF. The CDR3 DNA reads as TGTGCCAGTAGTATAGACCTTAGACAGGGGGCGGATCAGCCCCAGCATTTT.

The chain's CDR3 is CSASRADYEQYF. The CDR3 DNA reads TGCAGTGCTAGCCGGGCCGACTACGAGCAGTACTTC. The rearrangement uses TRBV20-1 and TRBJ2-7; no firm D call. V was cut by 3 bases and J by 3 bases, with 9 bases left in between. The CDR3 length is 12 residues. Germline V gene lookup returns CDR1 DFQATT and CDR2 SNEGSKA (reference sequence).

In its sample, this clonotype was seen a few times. The CDR3 loop reads CASSPAVEKLFF. In DNA form, the CDR3 reads TGTGCCAGTAGTCCCGCTGTTGAAAAACTGTTTTTT. This chain uses TRBV19 with TRBJ1-4, with D uncertain. Germline V lookup: CDR1 LNHDA, CDR2 SQIVND (reference sequence). The V end was cut by 5 bases, the J end by 7 bases, with 8 bases between. This CDR3 has 12 amino acids.

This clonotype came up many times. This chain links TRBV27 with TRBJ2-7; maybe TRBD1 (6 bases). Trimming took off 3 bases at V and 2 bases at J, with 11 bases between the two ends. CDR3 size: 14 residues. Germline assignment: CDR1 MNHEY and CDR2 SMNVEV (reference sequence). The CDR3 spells CASSFFRGPYEQYF. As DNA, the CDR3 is TGTGCCAGCAGTTTTTTCAGGGGCCCCTACGAGCAGTACTTC.

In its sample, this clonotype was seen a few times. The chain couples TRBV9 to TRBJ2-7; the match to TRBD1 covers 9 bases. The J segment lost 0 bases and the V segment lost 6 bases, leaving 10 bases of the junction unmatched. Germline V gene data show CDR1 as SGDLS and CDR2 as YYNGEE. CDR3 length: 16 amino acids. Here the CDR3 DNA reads TGTGCCAGCAACGGACACCGGGACAGGGACTCCTACGAGCAGTACTTC. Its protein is CASNGHRDRDSYEQYF.